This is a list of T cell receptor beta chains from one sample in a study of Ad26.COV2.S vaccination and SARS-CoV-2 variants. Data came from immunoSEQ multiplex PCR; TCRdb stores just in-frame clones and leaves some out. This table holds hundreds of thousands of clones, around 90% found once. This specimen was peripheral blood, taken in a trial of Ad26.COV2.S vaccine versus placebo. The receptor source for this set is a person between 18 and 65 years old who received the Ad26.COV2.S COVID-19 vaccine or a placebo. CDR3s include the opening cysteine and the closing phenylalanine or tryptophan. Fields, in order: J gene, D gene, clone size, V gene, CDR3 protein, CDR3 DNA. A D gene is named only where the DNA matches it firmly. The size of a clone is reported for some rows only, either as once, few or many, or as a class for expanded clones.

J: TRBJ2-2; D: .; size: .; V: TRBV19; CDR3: CASSIRPEGNTGELFF; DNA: TGTGCCAGTAGTATCCGCCCAGAGGGGAACACCGGGGAGCTGTTTTTT
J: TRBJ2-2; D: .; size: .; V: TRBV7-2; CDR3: CASSSQTANTGELFF; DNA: TGTGCCAGCAGCTCGCAGACCGCGAACACCGGGGAGCTGTTTTTT
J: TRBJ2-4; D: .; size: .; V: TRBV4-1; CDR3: CASSQDSKRYF; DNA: TGCGCCAGCAGCCAAGATTCCAAACGGTACTTC
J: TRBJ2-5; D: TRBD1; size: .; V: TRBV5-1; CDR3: CASRQGGQETQYF; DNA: TGCGCCAGCCGACAGGGTGGCCAAGAGACCCAGTACTTC
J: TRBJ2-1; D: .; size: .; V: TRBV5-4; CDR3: CASSLEGNEQFF; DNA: TGTGCCAGCAGCTTGGAGGGAAATGAGCAGTTCTTC
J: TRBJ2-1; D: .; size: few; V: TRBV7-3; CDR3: CASSLTGTPQFF; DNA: TGTGCCAGCAGCTTAACCGGGACACCACAGTTCTTC
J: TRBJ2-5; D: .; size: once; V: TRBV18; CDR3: CASSGGGIVSETQYF; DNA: TGTGCCAGCTCAGGAGGTGGGATCGTGTCGGAGACCCAGTACTTC
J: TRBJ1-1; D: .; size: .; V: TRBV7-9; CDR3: CASSLGGPGTEAFF; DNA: TGTGCCAGCAGCTTAGGGGGCCCCGGGACTGAAGCTTTCTTT
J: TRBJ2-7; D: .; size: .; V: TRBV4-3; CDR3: CASSQDLGHGSSYEQYF; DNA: TGCGCCAGCAGCCAAGATCTTGGACACGGGAGCTCCTACGAGCAGTACTTC
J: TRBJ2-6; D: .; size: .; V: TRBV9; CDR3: CASSRSISGANVLTF; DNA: TGTGCCAGCAGTCGTAGTATCTCTGGGGCCAACGTCCTGACTTTC
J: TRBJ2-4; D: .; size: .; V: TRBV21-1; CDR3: CAESTASGQPNIQYF; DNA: TGTGCCGAATCCACTGCCTCGGGACAGCCAAACATTCAGTACTTC
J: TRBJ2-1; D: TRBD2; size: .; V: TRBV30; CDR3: CAWSARLARGEQFF; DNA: TGTGCCTGGAGTGCAAGACTAGCAAGAGGGGAGCAGTTCTTC
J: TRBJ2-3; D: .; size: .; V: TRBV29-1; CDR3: CSVSWVSDTQYF; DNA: TGCAGCGTTAGTTGGGTGTCAGATACGCAGTATTTT
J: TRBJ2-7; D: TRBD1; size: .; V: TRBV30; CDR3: CAWEGQGASYEQYF; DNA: TGTGCCTGGGAGGGACAGGGGGCTTCCTACGAGCAGTACTTC
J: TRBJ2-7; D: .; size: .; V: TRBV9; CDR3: CASSVEDSGSYEQYF; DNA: TGTGCCAGCAGCGTAGAGGATTCGGGGTCCTACGAGCAGTACTTC
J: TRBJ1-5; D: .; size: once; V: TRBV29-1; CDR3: CSVGAEQPQHF; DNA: TGCAGCGTGGGAGCTGAACAGCCCCAGCATTTT
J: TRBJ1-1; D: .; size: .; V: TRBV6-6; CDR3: CASSWVQMNTEAFF; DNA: TGTGCCAGCAGTTGGGTCCAGATGAACACTGAAGCTTTCTTT
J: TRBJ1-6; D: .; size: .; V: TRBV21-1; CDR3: CASSNPGTDAKNNSPLHF; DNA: TGTGCCAGCAGCAATCCCGGGACAGACGCCAAGAATAATTCACCCCTCCACTTT
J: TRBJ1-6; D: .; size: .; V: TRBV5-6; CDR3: CASSLWGTNSPLHF; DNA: TGTGCCAGCAGCTTGTGGGGGACGAATTCACCCCTCCACTTT
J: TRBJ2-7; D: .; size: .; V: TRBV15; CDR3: CATGRVGEQYF; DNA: TGTGCCACGGGCAGGGTTGGCGAGCAGTACTTC
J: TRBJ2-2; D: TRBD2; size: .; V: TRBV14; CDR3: CASSRRLAGGPGELFF; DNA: TGTGCCAGCAGCCGGAGACTAGCGGGAGGCCCCGGGGAGCTGTTTTTT
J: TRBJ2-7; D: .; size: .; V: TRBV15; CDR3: CATSPQASEQYF; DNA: TGTGCCACCAGCCCCCAGGCCAGCGAGCAGTACTTC
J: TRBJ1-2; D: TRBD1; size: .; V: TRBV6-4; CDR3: CASRDREVDYGYTF; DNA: TGTGCCAGCAGGGACAGGGAGGTGGACTATGGCTACACCTTC
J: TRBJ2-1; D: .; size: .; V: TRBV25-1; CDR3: CASSWQSMIDEQFF; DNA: TGTGCCAGCAGTTGGCAGTCAATGATTGATGAGCAGTTCTTC
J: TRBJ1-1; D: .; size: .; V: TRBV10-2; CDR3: CASSDRVDTEAFF; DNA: TGCGCCAGCAGTGACAGGGTGGACACTGAAGCTTTCTTT
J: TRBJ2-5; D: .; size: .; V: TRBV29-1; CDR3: CSVENRRQETQYF; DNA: TGCAGCGTTGAGAACAGGCGTCAAGAGACCCAGTACTTC
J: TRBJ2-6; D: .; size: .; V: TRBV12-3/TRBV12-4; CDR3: CASSFGANVLTF; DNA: TGTGCCAGCAGTTTTGGGGCCAACGTCCTGACTTTC
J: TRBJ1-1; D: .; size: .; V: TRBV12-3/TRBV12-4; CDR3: CASSLDRYTEAFF; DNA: TGTGCCAGCAGTTTAGATCGATACACTGAAGCTTTCTTT
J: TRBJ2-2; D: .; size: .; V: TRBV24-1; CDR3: CATSTQGGTGELFF; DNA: TGTGCCACCAGTACACAGGGTGGCACCGGGGAGCTGTTTTTT
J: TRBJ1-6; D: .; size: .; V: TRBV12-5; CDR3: CASAPRGNNSPLHF; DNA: TGTGCTAGTGCGCCAAGGGGAAATAATTCACCCCTCCACTTT